These T cell receptor beta chains were read from a single sample in a study of blood T cells in healthy people across ages. TCRdb re-derived calls from the 5' RACE reads in MiXCR, one entry per CDR3 protein. The sample includes more than 1,400,000 distinct CDR3 sequences, 42% of them seen just once. Material: blood. The receptors were sampled from a young woman in good health. Both conserved end residues are part of each CDR3. Each record gives: V gene, D gene, clone size, J gene, CDR3 DNA, CDR3 protein. The D gene is left open where the match is weak. Clone size is stated in some rows and not others, as once, few, many or a class when expanded.

>TRBV7-9|NA|NA|TRBJ2-7
TGTGCCAGCAGCTCGGGACAAACCTACTACGAGCAGTACTTC
CASSSGQTYYEQYF
>TRBV28|NA|NA|TRBJ2-1
TGTGCCAGCAGTTTTTGGGCTGAGCAGTTCTTC
CASSFWAEQFF
>TRBV21-1|NA|few|TRBJ2-5
TGTGCCAGCAGCAAAGACACGAGACCCCTTCAAGAGACCCAGTACTTC
CASSKDTRPLQETQYF
>TRBV10-2|NA|NA|TRBJ1-1
TGCGTTAAAAGCGGGGGTCAAACTGAAGCTTTCTTT
CVKSGGQTEAFF
>TRBV14|NA|NA|TRBJ2-3
TGTGCCAGCAGCCAGTCGGGGGCCTCCTACAATGAGCAGTATTTT
CASSQSGASYNEQYF
>TRBV7-2|NA|few|TRBJ2-7
TGTGCCAGCAGCTTAGCGCGACGAAATGCCTACGAGCAGTACTTC
CASSLARRNAYEQYF
>TRBV7-2|NA|NA|TRBJ2-5
TGTGCCAGCAGCCAGAGGACACAAGAGACCCAGTACTTC
CASSQRTQETQYF
>TRBV18|TRBD1|once|TRBJ1-4
TGTGCCAGCTCACCCTCGATTACAGGGGTGGGTGAAAAACTGTTTTTT
CASSPSITGVGEKLFF
>TRBV6-1|TRBD2|NA|TRBJ2-5
TGTGCCAGCAGTGAACCAACTAGCGGGGCCGTCCGCTACAATGAGCAGTACTTC
CASSEPTSGAVRYNEQYF
>TRBV4-2|NA|NA|TRBJ2-1
TGTGCCAGCAGCCAAGATTTGAGCGCCAGCTCCTACAATGAGCAGTTCTTC
CASSQDLSASSYNEQFF
>TRBV2|NA|NA|TRBJ2-1
TGTGCCAGCACCGCTCCGCCGGGGAGAGAGACCCAGTTCTTC
CASTAPPGRETQFF
>TRBV28|TRBD1|few|TRBJ1-1
TGTGCCAGCAGTCCAGGACAGGGGTCGGCGTCTGAAGCTTTCTTT
CASSPGQGSASEAFF
>TRBV6-1|NA|NA|TRBJ1-5
TGTGCCAGCAGCCCTAGGGGGACAAGCCGCTTACTTAGCAATCAGCCCCAGCATTTT
CASSPRGTSRLLSNQPQHF
>TRBV27|NA|NA|TRBJ2-7
TGTGCCAGCGGCCGTGGGGGGACCTACGAGCAGTACTTC
CASGRGGTYEQYF